One and the same sample provided the 2 T cell receptor beta chains below, sequenced in a study of OX40 agonist ivuxolimab in advanced cancers. The protocol was immunoSEQ multiplex PCR, while the TCRdb copy is restricted to in-frame clones and leaves out a portion. This table holds fewer than 80,000 clones, approximately 83% found once. Material: CD4+ or CD8+ T cells sorted from blood, obtained in a trial of the OX40 agonist ivuxolimab. The receptors come from an adult with an advanced solid tumor such as melanoma, head and neck, liver or kidney cancer.

This chain links TRBV7-2 with TRBJ2-7, with D possibly being TRBD1 or TRBD2 (6 bases each). The CDR3 loop spans 18 amino acids. Germline lookup yields CDR1 SGHTA and CDR2 FQGNSA. Between the trimmed V and J ends, which lost 1 base and 1 base, there was a span of 20 bases. CDR3 sequence (DNA): TGTGCCAGCAGCTTAGGCGGGACAACAACCCGTTATTCCTACGAGCAGTACTTC. Translated: CASSLGGTTTRYSYEQYF.

The V call is TRBV19, the J call TRBJ1-4; D not certain. With 2 bases removed from V and 0 bases from J, the gap between germline ends came to 4 bases. The CDR3 covers 14 residues. Germline V gives CDR1 LNHDA, CDR2 SQIVND (reference sequence). The CDR3 sequence is CASSIPATNEKLFF. The CDR3 DNA reads as TGTGCCAGTAGTATACCTGCAACTAATGAAAAACTGTTTTTT.